Presented here are 10 T cell receptor beta chains from one specimen sequenced in a study of cytomegalovirus exposure and HLA in healthy donors. PCR was performed using 60 Vbeta and 13 Jbeta primers. Profiled with immunoSEQ multiplex PCR; TCRdb holds only in-frame clones, not every one. The sample carries around 110,000 clones, approximately 80% recorded once. Source material: PBMCs. Receptors originate from a woman aged 25 to 39 in good health and CMV-seronegative.

The V gene is TRBV30, the J gene TRBJ2-2; perhaps TRBD1 as D (5 bases). V lost 0 bases, J lost 2 bases, and 13 bases lay in between. Germline V gene data show CDR1 as GTSNPN and CDR2 as SVGIG (reference sequence). This CDR3 contains 16 residues. The CDR3 sequence is CAWSVLPTVNTGELFF. CDR3 sequence (DNA): TGTGCCTGGAGTGTACTACCGACAGTCAACACCGGGGAGCTGTTTTTT.

The rearrangement joins TRBV29-1 to TRBJ1-2; perhaps TRBD1 as D (6 bases). The V and J ends lost 4 bases and 8 bases respectively, with 11 bases between them. CDR3 length: 11 residues. In germline, CDR1 is SQVTM, CDR2 ANQGSEA. CDR3 region: CSVGQVGGYTF. As DNA, the CDR3 is TGCAGCGTTGGACAGGTTGGCGGCTACACCTTC.

V is TRBV5-1 and J is TRBJ2-1, with 10 bases matching TRBD2. The CDR3 has 15 amino acids. J was trimmed by 7 bases and V by 3 bases; bases with no gene match: 7. Germline values: CDR1 SGHRS, CDR2 YFSETQ. CDR3 loop: CASSYLAGANNEQFF. CDR3 nucleotides: TGCGCCAGCAGCTATCTAGCGGGGGCTAATAATGAGCAGTTCTTC.

This chain uses TRBV30 with TRBJ1-2; D is possibly TRBD1 (6 bases). Looked up from germline, CDR1 is GTSNPN and CDR2 is SVGIG (reference sequence). The CDR3 contains 13 residues. Trimming cost V 4 bases and J 2 bases, with 11 bases left between them. The CDR3 reads CAWTPQGNYGYTF. The CDR3 DNA reads as TGTGCCTGGACCCCACAGGGAAACTATGGCTACACCTTC.

The J gene is TRBJ2-5, the V gene TRBV7-9, with 10 positions matching TRBD2. CDR1 and CDR2 (germline): SEHNR, FQNEAQ (reference sequence). CDR3 length equals 15 residues. The V gene end was trimmed by 4 bases and the J gene end by 5 bases; junction bases not matched to a gene: 7. The CDR3 DNA reads as TGTGCCAGCAGCTCCCCTAGCGGGAGAACGGAGACCCAGTACTTC. Translating it yields CASSSPSGRTETQYF.

This clone occurred a few times. The chain is built from TRBV15 and TRBJ2-2; no reliable D call. Trimming left V 0 bases short and J 0 bases short, with 5 bases between. CDR3 length: 15 amino acids. From germline, CDR1 is LNHNV and CDR2 YYDKDF (reference sequence). The CDR3 nucleotides are TGTGCCACCAGCAGAGACGCGGCGAACACCGGGGAGCTGTTTTTT. This gives the protein CATSRDAANTGELFF. Based on the CDR3 plus reference TRBV15 and TRBJ2-2, the full variable domain is DAMVIQNPRYQVTQFGKPVTLSCSQTLNHNVMYWYQQKSSQAPKLLFHYYDKDFNNEADTPDNFQSRRPNTSFCFLDIRSPGLGDTAMYLCATSRDAANTGELFFGEGSRLTVL.

The chain recombines TRBV5-1 with TRBJ2-5; D not certain. Germline V lookup: CDR1 SGHRS, CDR2 YFSETQ. This CDR3 is built from 14 residues. V shed 0 bases and J shed 1 base, with 7 bases lying between them. CDR3 coding DNA: TGCGCCAGCAGCTTGGCCCAGGCCCAAGAGACCCAGTACTTC. Its translation is CASSLAQAQETQYF.

The chain joins TRBV6-1 to TRBJ1-1; tentative D call: TRBD1 (5 bases). The V gene lost 2 bases and the J gene lost 5 bases, with 12 bases spanning the gap. Germline V gene data show CDR1 as MNHNS and CDR2 as SASEGT. The length of the CDR3 is 14 residues. The CDR3 region is CASSEPGRGTEAFF. CDR3 in DNA: TGTGCCAGCAGTGAACCCGGTAGGGGAACTGAAGCTTTCTTT.

This clone has only a few counts. The J gene is TRBJ2-7, the V gene TRBV28, with 7 bases lining up with TRBD2. This CDR3 region has 14 residues. Germline values: CDR1 MDHEN, CDR2 SYDVKM. Trimming cost V 5 bases and J 7 bases; bases outside gene matches: 11. The CDR3 is CASSPQAGSVEQYF. The CDR3 DNA reads TGTGCCAGCAGTCCCCAAGCGGGATCGGTTGAGCAGTACTTC.

V usage is TRBV25-1 and J usage is TRBJ1-1; the D gene is possibly TRBD1 (5 bases). V was trimmed by 3 bases and J by 9 bases, leaving 14 bases between them. The germline V gene encodes CDR1 MGHDK and CDR2 SYGVNS. CDR3 length: 13 residues. This chain's CDR3 is CASSDRVGGKAFF. CDR3 sequence (DNA): TGTGCCAGCAGTGACAGGGTGGGAGGAAAAGCTTTCTTT. The full variable domain, its missing parts supplied by reference TRBV25-1 and TRBJ1-1, is EADIYQTPRYLVIGTGKKITLECSQTMGHDKMYWYQQDPGMELHLIHYSYGVNSTEKGDLSSESTVSRIRTEHFPLTLESARPSHTSQYLCASSDRVGGKAFFGQGTRLTVV.